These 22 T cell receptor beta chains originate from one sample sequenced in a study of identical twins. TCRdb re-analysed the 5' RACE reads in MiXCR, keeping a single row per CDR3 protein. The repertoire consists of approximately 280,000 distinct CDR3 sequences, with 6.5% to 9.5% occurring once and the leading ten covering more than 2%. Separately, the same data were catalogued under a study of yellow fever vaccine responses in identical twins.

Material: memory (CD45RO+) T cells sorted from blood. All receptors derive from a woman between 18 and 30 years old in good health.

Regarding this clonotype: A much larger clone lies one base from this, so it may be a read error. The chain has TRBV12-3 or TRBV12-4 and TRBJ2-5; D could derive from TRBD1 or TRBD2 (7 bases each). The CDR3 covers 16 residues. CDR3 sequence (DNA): TGTGCCAGCAGTCGCCTGTTGTCAGGGGGGGAAGAGAACCAGTACTTC. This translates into CASSRLLSGGEENQYF.

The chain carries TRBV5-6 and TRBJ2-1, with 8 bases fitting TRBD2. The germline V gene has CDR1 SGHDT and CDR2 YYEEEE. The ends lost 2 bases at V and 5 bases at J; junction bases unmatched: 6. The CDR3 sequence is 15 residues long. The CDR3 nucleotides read TGTGCCAGCAGCTTCCCCGGGGGGGCGAACAATGAGCAGTTCTTC. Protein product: CASSFPGGANNEQFF. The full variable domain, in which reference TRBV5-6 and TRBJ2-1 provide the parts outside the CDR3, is DAGVTQSPTHLIKTRGQQVTLRCSPKSGHDTVSWYQQALGQGPQFIFQYYEEEERQRGNFPDRFSGHQFPNYSSELNVNALLLGDSALYLCASSFPGGANNEQFFGPGTRLTVL.

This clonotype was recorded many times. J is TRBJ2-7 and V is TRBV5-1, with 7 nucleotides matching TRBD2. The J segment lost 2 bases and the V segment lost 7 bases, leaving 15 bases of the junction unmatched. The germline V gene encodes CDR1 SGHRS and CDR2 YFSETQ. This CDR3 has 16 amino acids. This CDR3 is CASGPQTGTNAYEQYF. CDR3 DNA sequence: TGCGCCAGCGGGCCACAGACCGGGACTAACGCCTACGAGCAGTACTTC.

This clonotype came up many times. The CDR3 coding sequence is TGTGCCAGCAGCCTACTAGCGGGGGGAACCGATACGCAGTATTTT. This translates into CASSLLAGGTDTQYF. V and J are TRBV28 and TRBJ2-3; 12 bases are a match to TRBD2. The ends lost 6 bases at V and 6 bases at J; junction bases unmatched: 7. CDR3 length: 15 residues. Germline CDR1 reads MDHEN; CDR2 reads SYDVKM.

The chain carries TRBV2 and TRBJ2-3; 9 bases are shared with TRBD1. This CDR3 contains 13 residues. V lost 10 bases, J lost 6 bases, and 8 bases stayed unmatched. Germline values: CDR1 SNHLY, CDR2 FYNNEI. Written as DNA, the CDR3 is TGTGCCATCCGGGGACAGGGTGAGGATACGCAGTATTTT. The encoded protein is CAIRGQGEDTQYF. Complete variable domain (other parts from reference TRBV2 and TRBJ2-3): EPEVTQTPSHQVTQMGQEVILRCVPISNHLYFYWYRQILGQKVEFLVSFYNNEISEKSEIFDDQFSVERPDGSNFTLKIRSTKLEDSAMYFCAIRGQGEDTQYFGPGTRLTVL.

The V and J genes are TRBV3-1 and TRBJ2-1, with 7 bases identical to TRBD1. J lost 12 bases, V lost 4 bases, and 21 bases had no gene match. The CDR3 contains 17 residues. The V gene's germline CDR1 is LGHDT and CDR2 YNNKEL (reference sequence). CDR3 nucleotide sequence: TGTGCCAGCAGCCTCTTGATGGGGACAGCCAATCCCCGGGTGCAGTTCTTC. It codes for CASSLLMGTANPRVQFF.

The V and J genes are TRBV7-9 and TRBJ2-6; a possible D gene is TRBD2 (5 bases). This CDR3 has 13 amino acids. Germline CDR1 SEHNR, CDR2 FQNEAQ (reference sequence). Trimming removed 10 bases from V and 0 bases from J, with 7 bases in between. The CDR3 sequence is CATGNSGANVLTF. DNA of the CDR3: TGTGCCACCGGGAACTCTGGGGCCAACGTCCTGACTTTC.

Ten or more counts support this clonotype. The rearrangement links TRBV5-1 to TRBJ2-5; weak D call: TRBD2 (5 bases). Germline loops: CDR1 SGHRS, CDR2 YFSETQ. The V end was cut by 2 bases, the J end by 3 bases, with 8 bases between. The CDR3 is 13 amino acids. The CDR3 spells CASSLVGEETQYF. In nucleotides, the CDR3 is TGCGCCAGCAGCTTAGTGGGAGAAGAGACCCAGTACTTC.

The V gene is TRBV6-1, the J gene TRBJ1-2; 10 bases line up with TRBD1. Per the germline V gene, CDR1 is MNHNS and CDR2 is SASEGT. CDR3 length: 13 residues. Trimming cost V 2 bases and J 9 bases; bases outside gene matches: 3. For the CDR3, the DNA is TGTGCCAGCAGTGAAAGACAGGGGGCTCGCTACACCTTC. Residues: CASSERQGARYTF.

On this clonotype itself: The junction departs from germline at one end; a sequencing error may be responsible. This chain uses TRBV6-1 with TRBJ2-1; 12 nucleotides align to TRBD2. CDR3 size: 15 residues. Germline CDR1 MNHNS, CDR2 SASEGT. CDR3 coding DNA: TGTGACAGCAGCCAGACTAGCGGGAGAGGTAATGAGCAGTTCTTC. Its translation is CDSSQTSGRGNEQFF.

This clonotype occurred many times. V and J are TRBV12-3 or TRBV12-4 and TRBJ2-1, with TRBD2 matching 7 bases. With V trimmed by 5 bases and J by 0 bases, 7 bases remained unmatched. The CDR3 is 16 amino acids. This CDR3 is CASSPFGGSSYNEQFF. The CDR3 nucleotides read TGTGCCAGCAGTCCTTTCGGGGGGAGCTCCTACAATGAGCAGTTCTTC.

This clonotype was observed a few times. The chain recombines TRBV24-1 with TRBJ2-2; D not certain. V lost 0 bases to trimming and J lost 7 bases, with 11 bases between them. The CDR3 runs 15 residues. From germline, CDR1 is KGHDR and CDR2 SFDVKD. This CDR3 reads CATSDLQMLDGELFF. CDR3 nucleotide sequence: TGTGCCACCAGTGATTTGCAAATGCTTGACGGGGAGCTGTTTTTT.

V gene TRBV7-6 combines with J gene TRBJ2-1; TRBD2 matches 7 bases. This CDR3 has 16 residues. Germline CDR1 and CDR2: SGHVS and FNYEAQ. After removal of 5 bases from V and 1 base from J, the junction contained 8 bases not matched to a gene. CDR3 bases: TGTGCCAGCAGCCCCCAGATGCGGGAGTCCTACAATGAGCAGTTCTTC. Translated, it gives CASSPQMRESYNEQFF.

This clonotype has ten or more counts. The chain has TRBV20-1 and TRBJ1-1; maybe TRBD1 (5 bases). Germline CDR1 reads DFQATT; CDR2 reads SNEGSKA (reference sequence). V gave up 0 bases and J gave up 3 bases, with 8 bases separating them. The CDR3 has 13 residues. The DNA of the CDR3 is TGCAGTGCTAGAGAGGGGGGTTACACTGAAGCTTTCTTT. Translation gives CSAREGGYTEAFF.

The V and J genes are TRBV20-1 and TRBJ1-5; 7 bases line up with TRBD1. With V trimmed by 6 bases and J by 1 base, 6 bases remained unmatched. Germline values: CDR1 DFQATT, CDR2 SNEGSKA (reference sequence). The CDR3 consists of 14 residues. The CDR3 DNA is TGCAGTGCATACTCACAGGGGAGCAATCAGCCCCAGCATTTT. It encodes CSAYSQGSNQPQHF.

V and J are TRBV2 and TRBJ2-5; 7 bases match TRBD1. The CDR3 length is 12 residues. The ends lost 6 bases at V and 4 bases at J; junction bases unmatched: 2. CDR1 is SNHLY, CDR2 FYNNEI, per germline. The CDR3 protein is CASSHRGETQYF. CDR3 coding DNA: TGTGCCAGCAGCCACAGGGGAGAGACCCAGTACTTC.

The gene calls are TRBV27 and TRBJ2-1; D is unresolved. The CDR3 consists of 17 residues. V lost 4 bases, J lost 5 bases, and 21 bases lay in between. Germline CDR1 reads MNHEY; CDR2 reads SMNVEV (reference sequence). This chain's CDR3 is CASSSLSLWGSNNEQFF. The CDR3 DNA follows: TGTGCCAGCAGTTCCCTCTCTTTGTGGGGAAGCAACAATGAGCAGTTCTTC.

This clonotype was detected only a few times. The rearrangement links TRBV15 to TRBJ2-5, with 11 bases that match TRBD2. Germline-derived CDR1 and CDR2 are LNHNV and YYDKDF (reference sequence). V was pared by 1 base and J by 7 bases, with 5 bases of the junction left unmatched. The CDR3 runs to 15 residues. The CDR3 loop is CATSRVLAGDGTQYF. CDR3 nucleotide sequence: TGTGCCACCAGCAGAGTACTAGCGGGAGATGGGACCCAGTACTTC.

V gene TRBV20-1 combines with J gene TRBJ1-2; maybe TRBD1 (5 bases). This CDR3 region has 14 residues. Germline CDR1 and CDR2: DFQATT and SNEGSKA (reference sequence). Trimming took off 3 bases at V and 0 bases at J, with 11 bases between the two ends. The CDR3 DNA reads TGCAGTGCTAGTTTAGGGGTTACTAACTATGGCTACACCTTC. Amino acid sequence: CSASLGVTNYGYTF.

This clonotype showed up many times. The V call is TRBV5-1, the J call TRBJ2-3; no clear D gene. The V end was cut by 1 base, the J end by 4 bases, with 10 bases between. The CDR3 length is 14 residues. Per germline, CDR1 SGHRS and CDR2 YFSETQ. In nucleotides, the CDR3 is TGCGCCAGCAGCTTGAATCGGATCTCAGATACGCAGTATTTT. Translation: CASSLNRISDTQYF. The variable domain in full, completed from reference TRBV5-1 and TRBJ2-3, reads KAGVTQTPRYLIKTRGQQVTLSCSPISGHRSVSWYQQTPGQGLQFLFEYFSETQRNKGNFPGRFSGRQFSNSRSEMNVSTLELGDSALYLCASSLNRISDTQYFGPGTRLTVL.

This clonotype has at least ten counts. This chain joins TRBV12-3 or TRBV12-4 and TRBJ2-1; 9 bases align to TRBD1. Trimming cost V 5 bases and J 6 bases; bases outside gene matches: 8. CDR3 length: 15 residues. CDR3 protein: CASSPTGGGGNEQFF. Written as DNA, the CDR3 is TGTGCCAGCAGTCCGACAGGGGGAGGAGGCAATGAGCAGTTCTTC.

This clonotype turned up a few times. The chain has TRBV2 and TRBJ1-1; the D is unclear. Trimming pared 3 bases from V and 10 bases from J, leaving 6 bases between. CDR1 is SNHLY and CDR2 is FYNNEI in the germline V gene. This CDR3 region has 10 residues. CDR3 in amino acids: CASSDNGAFF. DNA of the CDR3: TGTGCCAGCAGTGACAACGGAGCTTTCTTT.